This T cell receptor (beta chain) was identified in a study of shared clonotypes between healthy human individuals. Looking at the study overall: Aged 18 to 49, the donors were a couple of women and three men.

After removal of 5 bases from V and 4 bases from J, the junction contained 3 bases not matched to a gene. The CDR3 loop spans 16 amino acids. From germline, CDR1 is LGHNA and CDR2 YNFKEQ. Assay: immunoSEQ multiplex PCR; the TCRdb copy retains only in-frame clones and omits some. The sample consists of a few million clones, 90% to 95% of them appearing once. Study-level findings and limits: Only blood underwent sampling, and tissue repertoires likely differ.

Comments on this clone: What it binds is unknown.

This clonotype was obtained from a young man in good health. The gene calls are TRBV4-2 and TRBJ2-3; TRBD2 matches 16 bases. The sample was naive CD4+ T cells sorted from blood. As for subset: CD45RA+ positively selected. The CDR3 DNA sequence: TGTGCCAGCAGCTTCGGGACTAGCGGGGGGGCAGATACGCAGTATTTT. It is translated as CASSFGTSGGADTQYF.